This paragraph reports one TCR beta chain. The antigen is not known. V lost 7 bases and J 3 bases, leaving 16 bases between the germline ends. The CDR3 is 14 residues long. Germline V gene data show CDR1 as MNHEY and CDR2 as SMNVEV (reference sequence). The assay was immunoSEQ multiplex PCR, and TCRdb's table has in-frame clones only and misses some. The table lists some 630,000 clones, about 96% of them singletons. The data originate from a study of shared clonotypes between healthy human individuals. The study's findings and limits: Clonotypes not shared had lower generation probabilities than those common to all four donors.

Naive CD8 cells were CD45RO-negative, positively selected for CCR7, excluding terminally differentiated effector memory CD45RA+ cells. The chain joins TRBV27 to TRBJ2-7, with D perhaps TRBD1 (5 bases). The source material was naive CD8+ T cells sorted from blood. The source is a woman aged 30 to 39 in good health. The CDR3 sequence is CASMPFGAHYEQYF. The CDR3 nucleotides are TGTGCCAGCATGCCTTTTGGGGCCCACTACGAGCAGTACTTC.